One TCR beta chain is described in this entry. In germline, CDR1 is LGHDT, CDR2 YNNKEL (reference sequence). Trimming took 1 base from V and 5 from J, leaving 5 bases between them. The CDR3 is 12 residues long. Per the original methods: Amplifying reference gene primers gave estimates of nucleated cell counts. Only in-frame clones appear in the TCRdb table, and some are missing; sequencing was by immunoSEQ multiplex PCR. V and J calls and clone size are given by that table; D and trimming were obtained from the DNA. The data contain approximately 220,000 clones, about 80% of them seen just once; the ten biggest clones take up more than 2.5%. The sample is drawn from a study of blood T cell repertoires in COVID-19. The wider study: Italy, Spain and the United States were the sources of the convalescent and acute COVID-19 samples. In each case, the material was cDNA or gDNA derived from T cells, B-cell-depleted T cells, or PBMCs.

The source material was peripheral blood. The rearrangement joins TRBV3-1 (or the pseudogene TRBV3-2) to TRBJ1-2; D remains unclear. The sequence was obtained from a woman younger than 45 who had recovered from COVID-19. The CDR3: CASSQAQYGYTF. As DNA, the CDR3 is TGTGCCAGCAGCCAAGCCCAGTATGGCTACACCTTC.